The 14 T cell receptor beta chains below come from one sample, sequenced in a study of blood T cell repertoires in COVID-19. The table came from immunoSEQ multiplex PCR; TCRdb's copy has only in-frame clones and leaves some out. The data show hundreds of thousands of clones, with about 89% seen just once and 2.3% held by the top ten. The sequencing sample was made of peripheral blood. The receptors come from a woman in her sixties with COVID-19, enrolled during active disease.

The chain recombines TRBV5-5 with TRBJ2-5; 7 bases map to TRBD1. The germline V gene has CDR1 SGHKS and CDR2 YYEKEE (reference sequence). V shed 3 bases, J shed 4 bases, and the junction held 3 bases outside the gene matches. The CDR3 extends over 13 amino acids. CDR3 DNA sequence: TGTGCCAGCAGCTGGGGGACAGTAGAGACCCAGTACTTC. Translation gives CASSWGTVETQYF.

The chain joins TRBV12-3 or TRBV12-4 to TRBJ1-2; no definite D call. V shed 6 bases and J shed 4 bases, with 9 bases lying between them. The CDR3 loop spans 12 amino acids. The CDR3 sequence: CASSGWSYGYTF. CDR3 DNA sequence: TGTGCCAGCAGCGGATGGAGCTATGGCTACACCTTC.

The gene calls are TRBV4-2 and TRBJ2-4; the match to TRBD2 covers 10 bases. The CDR3 is 23 amino acids. Germline lookup yields CDR1 LGHNA and CDR2 YNFKEQ. Trimming removed 0 bases from V and 0 bases from J; junction bases left unmatched: 20. CDR3 region: CASSQDEWLGLAGAPEAKNIQYF. The CDR3, as DNA: TGTGCCAGCAGCCAAGATGAGTGGCTGGGCCTAGCGGGGGCGCCGGAAGCCAAAAACATTCAGTACTTC.

The chain is built from TRBV11-2 and TRBJ1-2; D is perhaps TRBD1 (5 bases). Germline loops: CDR1 SGHAT, CDR2 FQNNGV. The CDR3 runs 16 residues. Trimming took 2 bases from V and 6 from J, leaving 19 bases between them. The CDR3: CASSLKPDISFHGYTF. DNA of the CDR3: TGTGCCAGCAGCTTAAAGCCGGACATCTCATTCCATGGCTACACCTTC. Complete variable domain (other parts from reference TRBV11-2 and TRBJ1-2): EAGVAQSPRYKIIEKRQSVAFWCNPISGHATLYWYQQILGQGPKLLIQFQNNGVVDDSQLPKDRFSAERLKGVDSTLKIQPAKLEDSAVYLCASSLKPDISFHGYTFGSGTRLTVV.

This chain joins TRBV18 and TRBJ2-5, with D maybe TRBD2 (5 bases). This CDR3 region has 14 residues. V was trimmed by 3 bases and J by 2 bases, leaving 10 bases between them. Germline V gene lookup returns CDR1 KGHSH and CDR2 LQKENI. The CDR3 sequence is CASSPTPGQETQYF. The CDR3 nucleotides read TGTGCCAGCTCACCGACCCCGGGGCAAGAGACCCAGTACTTC.

This clone has a single count. The chain is built from TRBV3-1 (or the pseudogene TRBV3-2) and TRBJ2-7; D is uncertain. This CDR3 is built from 13 residues. V lost 1 base and J 2 bases, leaving 6 bases between the germline ends. CDR1 and CDR2 (germline): LGHDT, YNNKEL (reference sequence). The CDR3 DNA follows: TGTGCCAGCAGCCAAGGAACGGCCTACGAGCAGTACTTC. This translates into CASSQGTAYEQYF.

The gene calls are TRBV5-4 and TRBJ2-5, with 8 bases matching TRBD2. The trim removed 4 bases at V and 4 bases at J, leaving 9 bases unmatched. In germline, CDR1 is SGHNT, CDR2 YYREEE (reference sequence). The CDR3 extends over 15 amino acids. CDR3 nucleotide sequence: TGTGCCAGCAGCCTCCGGACGGGGGGGAGAGAGACCCAGTACTTC. Encoded protein: CASSLRTGGRETQYF.

The chain is built from TRBV7-3 and TRBJ1-4, with 8 bases matching TRBD1. Germline assignment: CDR1 SGHTA and CDR2 FQGTGA. The CDR3 length is 16 residues. Trimming took 0 bases from V and 7 from J; bases not matched to a gene: 7. CDR3 coding DNA: TGTGCCAGCAGCTTAACTAGGGCAGGGGGCGGTGAAAAACTGTTTTTT. Its translation is CASSLTRAGGGEKLFF.

V usage is TRBV12-3 or TRBV12-4 and J usage is TRBJ1-4; D remains ambiguous. V was cut by 7 bases and J by 7 bases, with 13 bases left in between. The CDR3 extends over 13 amino acids. The CDR3 nucleotides are TGTGCCAGCACTCCAGGTGAAAGTGAAAAACTGTTTTTT. Translating it yields CASTPGESEKLFF.

J is TRBJ1-1 and V is TRBV5-8; D may be TRBD1 (6 bases). The CDR3 runs to 12 residues. V gave up 0 bases and J gave up 11 bases, with 11 bases separating them. CDR1 SGHTS and CDR2 YDEGEE come from the germline V gene. CDR3 nucleotides: TGTGCCAGCAGCTTGGTGACAGGAGAGGCTTTCTTT. As protein: CASSLVTGEAFF.

This clone was observed a single time. V gene TRBV6-5 combines with J gene TRBJ1-6; TRBD1 matches at 7 bases. The J segment lost 6 bases and the V segment lost 5 bases, leaving 7 bases of the junction unmatched. This CDR3 region has 15 residues. The germline V gene encodes CDR1 MNHEY and CDR2 SVGAGI. This CDR3 reads CASSRRGQVNSPLHF. CDR3 in DNA: TGTGCCAGCAGTCGCCGTGGACAGGTTAATTCACCCCTCCACTTT.

Worth noting for this clone: Different DNA sequences within this sample yield the same CDR3. The CDR3 region has the DNA TGCGCCAGCAGCGCCGGGACAGGGGGCTACGAGCAGTACTTC. Translated, it gives CASSAGTGGYEQYF. This chain joins TRBV5-1 and TRBJ2-7, with 11 bases matching TRBD1. With V trimmed by 4 bases and J by 3 bases, 3 bases remained unmatched. Germline V gene data show CDR1 as SGHRS and CDR2 as YFSETQ. CDR3 size: 14 residues.

The CDR3 loop reads CASSQRQGADEQYF. The CDR3 region has the DNA TGTGCCAGTAGCCAACGACAGGGGGCGGATGAGCAGTACTTC. The J gene is TRBJ2-7, the V gene TRBV19, with 10 nucleotides matching TRBD1. This CDR3 has 14 residues. Trimming took 6 bases from V and 7 from J; bases not matched to a gene: 9. Germline assignment: CDR1 LNHDA and CDR2 SQIVND (reference sequence).

V gene TRBV5-1 combines with J gene TRBJ2-7, with a possible D match to TRBD1 (6 bases). This CDR3 is built from 14 residues. Germline V CDR1 and CDR2: SGHRS, YFSETQ. Trimming shortened V by 1 base and J by 3 bases, and 11 bases separated the two germline ends. The CDR3: CASSLQGQDYEQYF. The CDR3 region has the DNA TGCGCCAGCAGCTTGCAGGGGCAGGACTACGAGCAGTACTTC.